This is a list of T cell receptor beta chains from one sample in a study of CD8 T cells in ankylosing spondylitis. MiXCR, run by TCRdb on the 5' RACE reads, gives a single entry per CDR3 protein. The data show more than 300,000 distinct CDR3 sequences, 11% seen once. Sequencing was done on a sample of blood, either unsorted or a sorted T cell fraction (not recorded which). The receptor set was obtained from a female donor with ankylosing spondylitis or in good health (not recorded which). Each CDR3 is given with its conserved first and last residue. D genes are given only for firm matches. A row's size may be missing; if present it is once, few, many or a size class.

d_gene	abundance	v_gene	j_gene	CDR3aa	CDR3nt
TRBD2	many	TRBV15	TRBJ2-3	CATNRRGGRADTQYF	TGTGCCACCAACCGACGGGGGGGCCGCGCAGATACGCAGTATTTT
TRBD1	many	TRBV18	TRBJ1-1	CASSPGQAMNTEAFF	TGTGCCAGCTCACCGGGACAGGCTATGAACACTGAAGCTTTCTTT
TRBD2	many	TRBV9	TRBJ2-3	CASSGAGGTTLDTQYF	TGTGCCAGCAGCGGAGCGGGGGGGACTACACTAGATACGCAGTATTTT
TRBD2	few	TRBV20-1	TRBJ2-1	CSARAILAGVTNEQFF	TGCAGTGCTAGGGCCATACTAGCGGGAGTTACCAATGAGCAGTTCTTC
NA	few	TRBV7-9	TRBJ2-7	CASSQESVPFYEQYF	TGTGCCAGCAGTCAGGAGTCAGTACCCTTCTACGAGCAGTACTTC
TRBD1	few	TRBV28	TRBJ1-5	CASGGQGNQPQHF	TGTGCCAGCGGGGGACAGGGGAACCAGCCCCAGCATTTT
NA	many	TRBV5-1	TRBJ2-2	CASSFGGPRTGELFF	TGCGCCAGCAGCTTCGGTGGCCCCAGGACCGGGGAGCTGTTTTTT
NA	many	TRBV5-1	TRBJ1-2	CASSLEGNDGYTF	TGCGCCAGCAGCTTGGAGGGGAACGATGGCTACACCTTC
NA	many	TRBV29-1	TRBJ2-3	CSVRRGSTDTQYF	TGCAGCGTTCGGCGGGGTAGCACAGATACGCAGTATTTT
TRBD2	many	TRBV5-1	TRBJ2-4	CASSLSLADKNIQYF	TGCGCCAGCAGCTTGAGTCTAGCGGACAAAAACATTCAGTACTTC
NA	few	TRBV6-2/TRBV6-3	TRBJ2-7	CASSYSVISDEQYF	TGTGCCAGCAGTTACTCAGTGATTAGTGACGAGCAGTACTTC
TRBD2	many	TRBV6-5	TRBJ2-3	CASSYSTGGSTDTQYF	TGTGCCAGCAGTTACTCTACGGGGGGTAGCACAGATACGCAGTATTTT
NA	many	TRBV5-1	TRBJ2-7	CASSLGEVSYEQYF	TGCGCCAGCAGCTTGGGAGAAGTATCCTACGAGCAGTACTTC
TRBD2	many	TRBV5-1	TRBJ2-3	CASSTGLTSGAPSTDTQYF	TGCGCCAGCAGCACAGGACTGACTAGCGGGGCTCCTAGCACAGATACGCAGTATTTT
TRBD1	few	TRBV20-1	TRBJ2-7	CSVPTGGKSYEQYF	TGCAGTGTCCCGACAGGGGGAAAATCCTACGAGCAGTACTTC
NA	NA	TRBV5-1	TRBJ1-1	CASSLMDKNTEAFF	TGCGCCAGCAGCTTGATGGACAAGAACACTGAAGCTTTCTTT
NA	many	TRBV12-3/TRBV12-4	TRBJ2-1	CASSLGVPAYNEQFF	TGTGCCAGCAGTTTAGGGGTCCCAGCCTACAATGAGCAGTTCTTC
NA	many	TRBV9	TRBJ2-7	CASNLGGGEQYF	TGTGCCAGCAATTTAGGGGGTGGCGAGCAGTACTTC
NA	many	TRBV12-3/TRBV12-4	TRBJ2-7	CASTIFGTREQYF	TGTGCCAGCACCATTTTTGGGACCCGAGAGCAGTACTTC
NA	many	TRBV9	TRBJ1-3	CASSAPRSSGNTIYF	TGTGCCAGCAGCGCCCCCAGGAGCTCTGGAAACACCATATATTTT
TRBD2	many	TRBV12-3/TRBV12-4	TRBJ2-1	CASSSGLAGGFNEQFF	TGTGCCAGCAGTTCGGGACTAGCGGGGGGGTTCAATGAGCAGTTCTTC
NA	NA	TRBV20-1	TRBJ2-1	CSAKQGGGPSNEQFF	TGCAGTGCCAAGCAGGGGGGAGGGCCATCCAATGAGCAGTTCTTC
NA	many	TRBV6-5	TRBJ2-2	CASSLPPGTGELFF	TGTGCCAGCAGTTTACCCCCGGGGACCGGGGAGCTGTTTTTT
NA	few	TRBV29-1	TRBJ2-3	CSAIMGDTQYF	TGCAGCGCTATCATGGGGGATACGCAGTATTTT
NA	few	TRBV7-2	TRBJ2-5	CASSSTNQETQYF	TGTGCCAGCAGCTCGACTAACCAGGAGACCCAGTACTTC
NA	many	TRBV12-3/TRBV12-4	TRBJ2-7	CASSRSNAFYEQYF	TGTGCCAGCAGCCGAAGTAACGCCTTTTACGAGCAGTACTTC
TRBD2	NA	TRBV7-2	TRBJ2-3	CASSPGLAVYTDTQYF	TGTGCCAGCAGCCCCGGACTAGCGGTGTACACAGATACGCAGTATTTT
TRBD1	few	TRBV10-3	TRBJ2-1	CAISKTRDRGYNEQFF	TGTGCCATCAGTAAGACCCGGGACAGGGGCTACAATGAGCAGTTCTTC
TRBD1	few	TRBV27	TRBJ2-7	CASSLSISRTGDYEQYF	TGTGCCAGCAGTTTATCGATATCAAGGACAGGGGACTACGAGCAGTACTTC